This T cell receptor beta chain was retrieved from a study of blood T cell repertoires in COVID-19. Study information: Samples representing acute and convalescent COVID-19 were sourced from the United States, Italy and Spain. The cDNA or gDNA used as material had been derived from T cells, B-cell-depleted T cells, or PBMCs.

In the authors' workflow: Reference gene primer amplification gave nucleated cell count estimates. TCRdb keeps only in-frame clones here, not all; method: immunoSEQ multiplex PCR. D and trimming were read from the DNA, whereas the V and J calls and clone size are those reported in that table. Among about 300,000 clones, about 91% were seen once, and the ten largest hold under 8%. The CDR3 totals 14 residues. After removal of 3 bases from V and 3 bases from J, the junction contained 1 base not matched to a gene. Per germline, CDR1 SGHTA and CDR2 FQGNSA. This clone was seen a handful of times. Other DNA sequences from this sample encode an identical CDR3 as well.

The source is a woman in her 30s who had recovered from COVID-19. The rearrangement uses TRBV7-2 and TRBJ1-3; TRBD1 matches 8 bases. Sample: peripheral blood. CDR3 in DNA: TGTGCCAGCAGCTTGACAGGGGTTGGAAACACCATATATTTT. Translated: CASSLTGVGNTIYF.